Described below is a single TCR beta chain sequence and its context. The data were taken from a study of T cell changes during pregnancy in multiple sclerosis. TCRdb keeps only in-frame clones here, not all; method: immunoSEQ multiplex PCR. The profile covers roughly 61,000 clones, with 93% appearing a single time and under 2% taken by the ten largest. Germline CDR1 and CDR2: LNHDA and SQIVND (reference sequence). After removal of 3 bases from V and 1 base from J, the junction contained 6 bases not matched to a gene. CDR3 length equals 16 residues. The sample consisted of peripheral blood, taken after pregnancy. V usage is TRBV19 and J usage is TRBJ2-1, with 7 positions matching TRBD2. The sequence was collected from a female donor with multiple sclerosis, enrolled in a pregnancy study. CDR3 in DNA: TGTGCCAGTAGTATTCTTGGCGGGGGATCCTACAATGAGCAGTTCTTC. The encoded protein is CASSILGGGSYNEQFF.